This T cell receptor (beta chain) was sequenced in a study of cytomegalovirus exposure and HLA in healthy donors. Trimming took 6 bases from V and 8 from J; bases not matched to a gene: 9. The CDR3 runs 15 residues. In germline, CDR1 is MNHNS, CDR2 SASEGT. Sequencing was performed with immunoSEQ multiplex PCR; in TCRdb, only in-frame clones are kept and a portion is missing. The sample holds more than 150,000 clones; more than 65% are singletons and the top ten take approximately 2.9%. The clonotype originates from a woman under 30 in good health and CMV-seropositive. This chain uses TRBV6-1 with TRBJ1-6; 8 nucleotides match TRBD1. The sample taken for sequencing was PBMCs. CDR3 protein: CASSIQDRAYSPLHF. CDR3 DNA sequence: TGTGCCAGCAGCATCCAGGACAGGGCCTATTCACCCCTCCACTTT.